These T cell receptor beta chains were read from a single sample in a study of T cell responses to AZD1222 COVID-19 vaccine. Only in-frame clones appear in the TCRdb table, and some are missing; sequencing was by immunoSEQ multiplex PCR. The data show about 86,000 clones, 70% to 90% seen once. The source material was peripheral blood, sampled on day 0 of MenACWY control vaccination. Receptors originate from an adult in good health. Both conserved end residues are part of each CDR3. A D gene is named only where the DNA matches it firmly. Expanded clones are given a class, and other clones once, few, many or no size at all.

d_call,j_call,clone_size,v_call,cdr3_aa,cdr3_nt
TRBD1,TRBJ1-6,few,TRBV5-1,CASSLVLGQDPNSPLHF,TGCGCCAGCAGCTTGGTACTGGGACAGGATCCTAATTCACCCCTCCACTTT
-,TRBJ1-2,-,TRBV12-3/TRBV12-4,CASQWTGHGYTF,TGTGCCAGCCAATGGACGGGGCATGGCTACACCTTC
TRBD2,TRBJ2-7,-,TRBV28,CASSLLAGEIYEQYF,TGTGCCAGCAGCCTGCTAGCGGGGGAAATCTACGAGCAGTACTTC
-,TRBJ2-1,-,TRBV4-2,CASSQAISSYNEQFF,TGTGCCAGCAGCCAAGCCATCAGCTCCTACAATGAGCAGTTCTTC
-,TRBJ2-5,-,TRBV3-1/TRBV3-2,CASSPLGAGTETQYF,TGTGCCAGCAGCCCCCTAGGGGCGGGGACGGAGACCCAGTACTTC
-,TRBJ1-2,-,TRBV12-3/TRBV12-4,CASSSSLGYGYTF,TGTGCCAGCAGTTCATCTCTAGGCTATGGCTACACCTTC
-,TRBJ1-5,-,TRBV5-8,CASSLGQVSTQPQHF,TGTGCCAGCAGCTTGGGACAGGTATCAACTCAGCCCCAGCATTTT
TRBD2,TRBJ2-1,few,TRBV2,CASSDVGGFRNEQFF,TGTGCCAGCAGTGATGTGGGGGGGTTTCGCAATGAGCAGTTCTTC
-,TRBJ1-3,-,TRBV6-5,CASRDGGSGNTIYF,TGTGCCAGCAGGGACGGGGGCTCTGGAAACACCATATATTTT
-,TRBJ2-3,-,TRBV7-9,CASSFGPYTDTQYF,TGTGCCAGCAGCTTCGGACCCTACACAGATACGCAGTATTTT
TRBD1,TRBJ2-7,-,TRBV11-2,CASSKQGNEQYF,TGTGCCAGCAGCAAACAGGGGAACGAGCAGTACTTC
-,TRBJ1-5,-,TRBV7-9,CASSPVSGSNQPQHF,TGTGCCAGCAGCCCGGTGTCCGGGTCCAATCAGCCCCAGCATTTT
-,TRBJ2-1,-,TRBV15,CATSRSAGSFNEQFF,TGTGCCACCAGCAGATCCGCCGGGAGCTTCAATGAGCAGTTCTTC
TRBD1,TRBJ1-5,-,TRBV30,CAWSTGQKNQPQHF,TGTGCCTGGAGTACGGGACAGAAAAATCAGCCCCAGCATTTT
TRBD2,TRBJ2-3,-,TRBV19,CASSPLRGGSDTQYF,TGTGCCAGTAGTCCCTTGCGGGGGGGTTCAGATACGCAGTATTTT
-,TRBJ2-2,-,TRBV11-1,CASTRARGPNTGELFF,TGTGCCAGCACCCGGGCCCGGGGTCCAAACACCGGGGAGCTGTTTTTT
-,TRBJ2-5,-,TRBV30,CACTHQETQYF,TGTGCCTGCACGCACCAGGAGACCCAGTACTTC
-,TRBJ2-1,-,TRBV30,CAWSMGPPSNEQFF,TGTGCCTGGAGTATGGGACCCCCCTCCAATGAGCAGTTCTTC